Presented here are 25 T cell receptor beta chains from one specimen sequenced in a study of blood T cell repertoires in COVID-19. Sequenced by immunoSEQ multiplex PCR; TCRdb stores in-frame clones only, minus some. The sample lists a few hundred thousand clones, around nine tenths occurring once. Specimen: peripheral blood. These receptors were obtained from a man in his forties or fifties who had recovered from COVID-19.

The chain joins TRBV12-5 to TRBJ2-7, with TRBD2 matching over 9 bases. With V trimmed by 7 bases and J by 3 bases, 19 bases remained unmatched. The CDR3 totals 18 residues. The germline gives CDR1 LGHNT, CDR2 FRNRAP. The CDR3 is CASVSNTEGLAGYYEQYF. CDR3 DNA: TGTGCTAGTGTCTCCAATACGGAGGGGCTAGCGGGATACTACGAGCAGTACTTC.

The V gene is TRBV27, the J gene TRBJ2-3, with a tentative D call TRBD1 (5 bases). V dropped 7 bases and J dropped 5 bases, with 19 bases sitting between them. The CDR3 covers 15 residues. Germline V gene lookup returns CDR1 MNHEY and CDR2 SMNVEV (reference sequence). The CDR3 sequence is CASTMTGREGDTQYF. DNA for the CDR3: TGTGCCAGCACCATGACCGGCAGGGAAGGAGATACGCAGTATTTT.

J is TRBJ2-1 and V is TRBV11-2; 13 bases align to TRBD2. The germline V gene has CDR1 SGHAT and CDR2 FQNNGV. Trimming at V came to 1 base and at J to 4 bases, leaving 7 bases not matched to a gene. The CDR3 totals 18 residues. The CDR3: CASSLALAGGVFYNEQFF. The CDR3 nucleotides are TGTGCCAGCAGCTTAGCACTAGCGGGGGGGGTATTTTACAATGAGCAGTTCTTC.

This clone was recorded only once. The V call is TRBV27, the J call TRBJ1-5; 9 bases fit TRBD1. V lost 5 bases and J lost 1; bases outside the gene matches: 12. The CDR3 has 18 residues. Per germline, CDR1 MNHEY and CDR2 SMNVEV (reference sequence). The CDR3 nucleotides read TGTGCCAGCAGTCCCCGATTCGGGACAGGGACGAGCAATCAGCCCCAGCATTTT. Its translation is CASSPRFGTGTSNQPQHF.

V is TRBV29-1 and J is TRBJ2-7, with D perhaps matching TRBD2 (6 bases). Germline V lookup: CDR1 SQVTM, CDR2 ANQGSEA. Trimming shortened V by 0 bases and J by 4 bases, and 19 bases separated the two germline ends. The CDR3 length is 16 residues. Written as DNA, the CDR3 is TGCAGCGTTGAAGAGATCCGGACTGGGGGGAGTTACGAGCAGTACTTC. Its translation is CSVEEIRTGGSYEQYF.

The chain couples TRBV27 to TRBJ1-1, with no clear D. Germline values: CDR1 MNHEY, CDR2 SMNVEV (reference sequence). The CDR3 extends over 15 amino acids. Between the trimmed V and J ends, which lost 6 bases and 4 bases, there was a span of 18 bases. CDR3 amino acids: CASRSGRRVGTEAFF. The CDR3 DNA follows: TGTGCCAGCAGGTCCGGGAGGCGGGTAGGCACTGAAGCTTTCTTT.

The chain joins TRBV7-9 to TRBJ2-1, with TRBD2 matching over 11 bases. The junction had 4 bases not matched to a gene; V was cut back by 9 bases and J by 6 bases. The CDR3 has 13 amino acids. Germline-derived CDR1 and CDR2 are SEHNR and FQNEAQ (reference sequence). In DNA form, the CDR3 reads TGTGCCAGTCGACTAGCGGGGATCAATGAGCAGTTCTTC. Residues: CASRLAGINEQFF.

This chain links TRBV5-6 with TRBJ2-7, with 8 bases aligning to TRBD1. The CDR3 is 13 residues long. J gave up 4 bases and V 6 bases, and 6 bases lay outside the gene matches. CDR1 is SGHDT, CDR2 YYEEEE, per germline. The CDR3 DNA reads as TGTGCCAGCAACCGGGACAGGTTATACGAGCAGTACTTC. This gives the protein CASNRDRLYEQYF.

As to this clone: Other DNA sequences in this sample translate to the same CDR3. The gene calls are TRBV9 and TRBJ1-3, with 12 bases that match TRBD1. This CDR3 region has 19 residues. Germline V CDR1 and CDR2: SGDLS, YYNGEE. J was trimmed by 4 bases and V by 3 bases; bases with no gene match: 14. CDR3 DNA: TGTGCCAGCAGCGAACTCCCGGGACAGGGGGCAAGTTCAGGAAACACCATATATTTT. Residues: CASSELPGQGASSGNTIYF.

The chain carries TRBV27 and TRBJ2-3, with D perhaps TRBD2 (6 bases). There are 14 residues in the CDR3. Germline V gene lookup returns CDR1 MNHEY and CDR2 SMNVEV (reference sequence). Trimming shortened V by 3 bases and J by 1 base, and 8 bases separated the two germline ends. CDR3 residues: CASSFQRGTDTQYF. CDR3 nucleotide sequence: TGTGCCAGCAGTTTCCAGCGGGGCACAGATACGCAGTATTTT.

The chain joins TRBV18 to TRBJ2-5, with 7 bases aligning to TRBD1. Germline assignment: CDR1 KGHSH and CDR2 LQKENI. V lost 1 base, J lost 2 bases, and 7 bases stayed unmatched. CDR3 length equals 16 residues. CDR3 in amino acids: CASSPLPPGQQETQYF. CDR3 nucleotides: TGTGCCAGCTCACCACTCCCACCGGGACAGCAAGAGACCCAGTACTTC. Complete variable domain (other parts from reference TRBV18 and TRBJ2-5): NAGVMQNPRHLVRRRGQEARLRCSPMKGHSHVYWYRQLPEEGLKFMVYLQKENIIDESGMPKERFSAEFPKEGPSILRIQQVVRGDSAAYFCASSPLPPGQQETQYFGPGTRLLVL.

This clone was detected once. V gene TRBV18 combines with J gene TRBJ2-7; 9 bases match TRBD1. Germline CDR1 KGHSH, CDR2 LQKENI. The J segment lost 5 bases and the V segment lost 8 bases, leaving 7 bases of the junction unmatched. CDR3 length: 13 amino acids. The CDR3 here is CASATGGGDEQYF. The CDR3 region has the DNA TGTGCCAGCGCCACAGGGGGCGGAGACGAGCAGTACTTC.

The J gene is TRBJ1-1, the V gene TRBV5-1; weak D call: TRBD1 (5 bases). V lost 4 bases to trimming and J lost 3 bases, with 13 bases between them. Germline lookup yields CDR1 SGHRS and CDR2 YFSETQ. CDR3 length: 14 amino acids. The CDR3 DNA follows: TGCGCCAGCAGCCAGGTTGGGGCAGACACTGAAGCTTTCTTT. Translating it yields CASSQVGADTEAFF. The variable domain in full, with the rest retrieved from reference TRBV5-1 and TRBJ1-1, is KAGVTQTPRYLIKTRGQQVTLSCSPISGHRSVSWYQQTPGQGLQFLFEYFSETQRNKGNFPGRFSGRQFSNSRSEMNVSTLELGDSALYLCASSQVGADTEAFFGQGTRLTVV.

Here the CDR3 reads CASSILGQEVYEQYF. CDR3 DNA sequence: TGTGCCAGTAGTATATTGGGACAGGAGGTCTACGAGCAGTACTTC. The chain is built from TRBV19 and TRBJ2-7, with 8 bases fitting TRBD1. This CDR3 is 15 amino acids long. Trimming cost V 2 bases and J 3 bases; bases outside gene matches: 6. Germline CDR1 is LNHDA and CDR2 is SQIVND (reference sequence).

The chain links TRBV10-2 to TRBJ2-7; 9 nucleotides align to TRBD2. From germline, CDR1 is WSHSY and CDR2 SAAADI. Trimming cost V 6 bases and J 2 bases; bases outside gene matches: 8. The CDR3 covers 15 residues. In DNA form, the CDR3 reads TGCGCCAGCAGGGGGGGCCTAGCGGGGACCTACGAGCAGTACTTC. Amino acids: CASRGGLAGTYEQYF.

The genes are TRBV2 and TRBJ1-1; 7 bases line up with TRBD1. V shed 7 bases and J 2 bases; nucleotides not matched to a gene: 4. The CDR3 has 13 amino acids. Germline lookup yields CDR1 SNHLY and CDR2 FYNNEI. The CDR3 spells CASTRDSNTEAFF. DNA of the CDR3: TGTGCCAGCACCCGGGACAGTAACACTGAAGCTTTCTTT.

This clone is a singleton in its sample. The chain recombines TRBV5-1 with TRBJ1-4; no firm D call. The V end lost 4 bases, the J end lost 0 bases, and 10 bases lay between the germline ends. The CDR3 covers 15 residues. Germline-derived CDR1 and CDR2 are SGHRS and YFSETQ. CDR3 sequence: CASSPHATTNEKLFF. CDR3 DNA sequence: TGCGCCAGCAGCCCGCACGCTACAACTAATGAAAAACTGTTTTTT.

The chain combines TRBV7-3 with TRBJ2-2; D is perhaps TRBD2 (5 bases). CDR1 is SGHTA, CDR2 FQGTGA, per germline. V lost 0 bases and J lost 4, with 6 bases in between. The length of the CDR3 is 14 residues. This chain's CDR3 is CASSLTGVTGELFF. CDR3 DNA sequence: TGTGCCAGCAGCTTAACGGGAGTCACCGGGGAGCTGTTTTTT. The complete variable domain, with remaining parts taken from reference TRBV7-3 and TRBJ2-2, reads GAGVSQTPSNKVTEKGKYVELRCDPISGHTALYWYRQSLGQGPEFLIYFQGTGAADDSGLPNDRFFAVRPEGSVSTLKIQRTERGDSAVYLCASSLTGVTGELFFGEGSRLTVL.

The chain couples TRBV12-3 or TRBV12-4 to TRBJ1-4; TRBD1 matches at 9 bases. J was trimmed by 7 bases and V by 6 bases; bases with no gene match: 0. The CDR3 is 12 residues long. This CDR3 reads CASRGQGEKLFF. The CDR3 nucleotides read TGTGCCAGCAGGGGACAGGGTGAAAAACTGTTTTTT.

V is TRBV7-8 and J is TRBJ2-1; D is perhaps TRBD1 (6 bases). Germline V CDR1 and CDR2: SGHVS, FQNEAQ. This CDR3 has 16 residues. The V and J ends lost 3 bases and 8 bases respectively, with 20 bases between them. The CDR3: CASSFTHSRGLDEQFF. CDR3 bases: TGTGCCAGCAGCTTTACTCACTCCAGGGGTTTGGATGAGCAGTTCTTC.

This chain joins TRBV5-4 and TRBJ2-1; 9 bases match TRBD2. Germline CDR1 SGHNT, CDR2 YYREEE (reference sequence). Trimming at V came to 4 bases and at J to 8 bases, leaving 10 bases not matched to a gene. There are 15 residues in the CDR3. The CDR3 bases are TGTGCCAGCAGCGCCCGGCGGGGGGGCCTCTATGAGCAGTTCTTC. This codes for CASSARRGGLYEQFF.

The CDR3 here is CAWSALKRDRGRDNSPLHF. CDR3 bases: TGTGCCTGGAGTGCCCTCAAACGGGACAGGGGCCGGGATAATTCACCCCTCCACTTT. The rearrangement links TRBV30 to TRBJ1-6; 10 bases line up with TRBD1. V lost 1 base, J lost 5 bases, and 14 bases stayed unmatched. Germline assignment: CDR1 GTSNPN and CDR2 SVGIG (reference sequence). The CDR3 sequence is 19 residues long.

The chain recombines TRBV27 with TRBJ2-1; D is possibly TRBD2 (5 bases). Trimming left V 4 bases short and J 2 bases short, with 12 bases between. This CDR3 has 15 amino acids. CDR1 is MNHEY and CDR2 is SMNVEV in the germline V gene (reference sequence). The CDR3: CASSSNDGTYNEQFF. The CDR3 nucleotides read TGTGCCAGCAGTTCGAACGACGGGACCTACAATGAGCAGTTCTTC.

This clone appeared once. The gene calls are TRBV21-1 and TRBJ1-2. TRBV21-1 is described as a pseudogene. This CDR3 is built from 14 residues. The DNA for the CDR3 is TGTGCCAGCCCTGGGGAGCGGGTGGACTATGGCTACACCTTC. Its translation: CASPGERVDYGYTF.

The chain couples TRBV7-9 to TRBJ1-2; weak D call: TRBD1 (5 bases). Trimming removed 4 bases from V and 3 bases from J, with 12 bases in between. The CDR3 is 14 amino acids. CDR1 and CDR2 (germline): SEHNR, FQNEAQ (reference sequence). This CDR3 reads CASSSGDGYYGYTF. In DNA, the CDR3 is TGTGCCAGCAGCTCGGGGGACGGCTACTATGGCTACACCTTC.